Shown below are 20 T cell receptor beta chains from a single sample sequenced in a study of blood T cell repertoires in COVID-19 (dated by TCRdb to 2020 to 2022). The library was made by the immunoSEQ multiplex PCR assay. The source is immuneACCESS, and TCRdb retained only in-frame sequences with V and J called. Part of the clones is not carried over; for the studies checked, unresolved V genes explain less than half of this, and the remainder is unexplained. The sample records 220,000 or so clones, around 91% of which are singletons. The ten largest clones take up around 3.2% of the sample. The specimen was PBMCs or T cells enriched from blood (not recorded which). All receptors come from a woman younger than 35 in a cohort exposed to, infected with or recovered from COVID-19 (not recorded which).

This chain links TRBV10-1 with TRBJ1-1; the D is unclear. CDR3 size: 13 residues. V lost 6 bases to trimming and J lost 0 bases, with 8 bases between them. Germline CDR1 is WNHNN and CDR2 is SYGVQD (reference sequence). The CDR3 DNA is TGCGCCAGCAGCCCGAGATTGAACACTGAAGCTTTCTTT. Protein product: CASSPRLNTEAFF.

This chain links TRBV3-1 (or the pseudogene TRBV3-2) with TRBJ2-1; 10 bases align to TRBD2. This CDR3 comprises 16 residues. Germline CDR1 and CDR2: LGHDT and YNNKEL (reference sequence). The V gene end was trimmed by 3 bases and the J gene end by 4 bases; junction bases not matched to a gene: 6. CDR3 amino acids: CASSQASGSSYNEQFF. For the CDR3, the DNA is TGTGCCAGCAGCCAGGCTAGCGGGAGTTCTTACAATGAGCAGTTCTTC.

This chain connects TRBV7-8 to TRBJ2-1; TRBD2 is a possible D gene (6 bases). V was trimmed by 1 base and J by 11 bases, leaving 21 bases between them. CDR1 and CDR2 (germline): SGHVS, FQNEAQ. CDR3 length: 16 residues. The CDR3 spells CASSLVWGLLPMKQFF. CDR3 nucleotide sequence: TGTGCCAGCAGCTTAGTATGGGGACTTCTCCCAATGAAGCAGTTCTTC.

V gene TRBV4-1 combines with J gene TRBJ2-1; TRBD2 aligns across 7 bases. Germline V gives CDR1 MGHRA, CDR2 YSYEKL. V dropped 1 base and J dropped 3; count of bases not matched to a gene: 3. This CDR3 comprises 15 residues. The CDR3, as DNA: TGCGCCAGCAGCCAAGGAGTAGCGGGCTACAATGAGCAGTTCTTC. Residues: CASSQGVAGYNEQFF.

The chain is built from TRBV3-1 (or the pseudogene TRBV3-2) and TRBJ2-3; D gene uncertain. Trimming took 10 bases from V and 2 from J, leaving 7 bases between them. The CDR3 consists of 11 residues. Germline V CDR1 and CDR2: LGHDT, YNNKEL (reference sequence). CDR3 region: CATRSTDTQYF. CDR3 sequence (DNA): TGTGCCACCCGTTCCACAGATACGCAGTATTTT.

The rearrangement links TRBV28 to TRBJ1-2; no reliable D call. Germline-derived CDR1 and CDR2 are MDHEN and SYDVKM. V lost 2 bases and J lost 0, with 4 bases in between. The CDR3 spans 13 residues. DNA of the CDR3: TGTGCCAGCAGTTTAACAGCTAACTATGGCTACACCTTC. Amino acid sequence: CASSLTANYGYTF.

The V and J genes are TRBV18 and TRBJ2-6; tentatively, D is TRBD1 (6 bases). The CDR3 spans 18 residues. V dropped 4 bases and J dropped 0 bases, with 16 bases sitting between them. CDR1 is KGHSH, CDR2 LQKENI, per germline. Written as DNA, the CDR3 is TGTGCCAGCTCACTCCTGGGTGGGGGCCCCTCTGGGGCCAACGTCCTGACTTTC. It translates to CASSLLGGGPSGANVLTF.

Comments on this clone: Compared with germline, one end of the junction differs, possibly owing to a read error. This rearrangement joins TRBV10-2 to TRBJ1-6, with a possible D match to TRBD1 (5 bases). This CDR3 contains 16 residues. Germline assignment: CDR1 WSHSY and CDR2 SAAADI. This chain's CDR3 is CASSVSRDFYNSPLHF. The DNA of the CDR3 is TGCGCCAGTAGTGTATCCCGGGACTTCTACAATTCACCCCTCCACTTT.

The chain carries TRBV5-1 and TRBJ1-1; tentatively, D is TRBD1 (6 bases). CDR3 length equals 17 residues. With 0 bases removed from V and 5 bases from J, the gap between germline ends came to 20 bases. The V gene's germline CDR1 is SGHRS and CDR2 YFSETQ. Here the CDR3 reads CASSLDGVAGVGTEAFF. The CDR3 DNA reads TGCGCCAGCAGCTTGGATGGGGTGGCAGGGGTGGGGACTGAAGCTTTCTTT.

The chain couples TRBV28 to TRBJ1-2, with 8 bases identical to TRBD1. The V and J ends lost 8 bases and 6 bases, in that order; junction bases with no gene match: 8. This CDR3 has 13 amino acids. Germline V gene sequence: CDR1 MDHEN, CDR2 SYDVKM. As DNA, the CDR3 is TGTGCCAGCGTCAGGGGGCGCATAGATGGCTACACCTTC. It yields the protein CASVRGRIDGYTF.

The gene calls are TRBV9 and TRBJ2-1; D may be TRBD1 (6 bases). Trimming took off 3 bases at V and 6 bases at J, with 16 bases between the two ends. Germline V CDR1 and CDR2: SGDLS, YYNGEE. The CDR3 spans 15 residues. In DNA, the CDR3 is TGTGCCAGCAGCGGGACAGATTTTATCGGCAATGAGCAGTTCTTC. Encoded protein: CASSGTDFIGNEQFF.

The genes are TRBV2 and TRBJ1-4, with a possible D match to TRBD1 (6 bases). CDR1 SNHLY and CDR2 FYNNEI come from the germline V gene. V lost 8 bases to trimming and J lost 0 bases, with 10 bases between them. The CDR3 contains 14 residues. CDR3 loop: CASGQPTTNEKLFF. In nucleotides, the CDR3 is TGTGCCAGCGGACAGCCGACAACTAATGAAAAACTGTTTTTT.

The genes are TRBV3-1 (or the pseudogene TRBV3-2) and TRBJ1-3; TRBD1 aligns across 10 bases. CDR3 size: 16 residues. Trimming removed 4 bases from V and 1 base from J; junction bases left unmatched: 4. CDR1 and CDR2 (germline): LGHDT, YNNKEL (reference sequence). The CDR3 nucleotides read TGTGCCAGCAGCCCCCGGGACAGGGGATCTGGAAACACCATATATTTT. Encoded protein: CASSPRDRGSGNTIYF.

The chain has TRBV18 and TRBJ2-1, with D possibly being TRBD2 (6 bases). Germline-derived CDR1 and CDR2 are KGHSH and LQKENI. V dropped 3 bases and J dropped 10 bases, with 13 bases sitting between them. The CDR3 has 13 amino acids. CDR3 amino acids: CASSPTDRGEQFF. CDR3 nucleotides: TGTGCCAGCTCACCGACCGACCGGGGGGAGCAGTTCTTC.

With respect to this clone: Distinct nucleotide sequences in the sample also encode this CDR3. The chain is built from TRBV24-1 and TRBJ2-3; D perhaps matches TRBD2 (5 bases). Germline V CDR1 and CDR2: KGHDR, SFDVKD. The CDR3 is made up of 14 amino acids. The V and J ends lost 4 bases and 2 bases respectively, with 9 bases between them. The CDR3 DNA reads as TGTGCCACCAGTGACCTTGGACTCACAGATACGCAGTATTTT. It translates to CATSDLGLTDTQYF.

J is TRBJ2-2 and V is TRBV2; possible D gene TRBD2, 6 bases. This CDR3 is 13 amino acids long. CDR1 is SNHLY, CDR2 FYNNEI, per germline. V was trimmed by 6 bases and J by 5 bases, leaving 10 bases between them. CDR3: CASSSGTTGELFF. The DNA for the CDR3 is TGTGCCAGCAGCTCCGGGACTACCGGGGAGCTGTTTTTT.

As DNA, the CDR3 is TGTGCCAGCAGCTTAGATACGGGAAGTGGTGGCTACACCTTC. Its protein product is CASSLDTGSGGYTF. V usage is TRBV7-3 and J usage is TRBJ1-2; D not certain. This CDR3 has 14 amino acids. Germline CDR1 is SGHTA and CDR2 is FQGTGA. Trimming removed 2 bases from V and 7 bases from J, with 14 bases in between.

This sequence joins TRBV18 and TRBJ1-3; D is unclear. The CDR3 loop spans 17 amino acids. Trimming pared 3 bases from V and 0 bases from J, leaving 15 bases between. Germline V gene lookup returns CDR1 KGHSH and CDR2 LQKENI. The CDR3 region is CASSPSRSGGSGNTIYF. In DNA, the CDR3 is TGTGCCAGCTCACCGAGTAGGAGCGGAGGCTCTGGAAACACCATATATTTT.

The J gene is TRBJ1-5, the V gene TRBV7-3; D not resolved. Germline V CDR1 and CDR2: SGHTA, FQGTGA. V was shortened by 6 bases and J by 7 bases, with 13 bases between the two germline ends. This CDR3 region has 13 residues. The CDR3 sequence is CASSLDRGQPQHF. The CDR3 bases are TGTGCCAGCAGTTTGGACCGGGGACAGCCCCAGCATTTT.

The chain combines TRBV6-6 with TRBJ2-1; a possible D gene is TRBD2 (6 bases). The CDR3 extends over 14 amino acids. Germline assignment: CDR1 MNHNY and CDR2 SVGAGI (reference sequence). The germline V and J ends were trimmed by 6 bases and 4 bases, with 13 bases remaining between them. The CDR3 coding sequence is TGTGCCAGCAGGGAGGAGGCGGGGTACAATGAGCAGTTCTTC. This encodes CASREEAGYNEQFF.